This T cell receptor beta chain was sequenced during a study of blood T cell repertoires in COVID-19. V was clipped by 4 bases and J by 7 bases, with 15 bases between them. The CDR3 contains 14 residues. Germline V gives CDR1 SGHDT, CDR2 YYEEEE. Libraries were prepared by immunoSEQ multiplex PCR; TCRdb keeps only in-frame clonotypes and omits some of them. The top ten hold approximately 2% of the sample, which has 250,000 to 300,000 clones, 70% to 90% seen once. Sequencing was performed on PBMCs or T cells enriched from blood (not recorded which). The receptor comes from a woman in her 50s who had recovered from COVID-19. This sequence joins TRBV5-6 and TRBJ2-1; TRBD2 might be the D (5 bases). The CDR3 protein is CASSLLGVGNEQFF. The CDR3 nucleotides read TGTGCCAGCAGCCTCCTGGGAGTTGGGAATGAGCAGTTCTTC.